This T cell receptor (beta chain) emerged from a study of beta chain features in type 1 diabetes. Expressed TCRB transcripts were sequenced, since all the RNA that had been isolated was reverse transcribed. The method was immunoSEQ multiplex PCR; TCRdb's version includes in-frame clones alone and lacks a portion of them. The sample lists some 150,000 clones, 6.9% occurring once. CDR1 LNHDA and CDR2 SQIVND come from the germline V gene (reference sequence). This CDR3 region has 14 residues. J lost 3 bases, V lost 6 bases, and 2 bases had no gene match. This chain uses TRBV19 with TRBJ2-6; TRBD1 agrees at 7 bases. The sample consisted of central memory CD4+ T cells from blood. The receptor's source is a woman in her 30s in good health. The CDR3 sequence: CASRQGIGANVLTF. For the CDR3, the DNA is TGTGCCAGTAGACAGGGGATTGGGGCCAACGTCCTGACTTTC.